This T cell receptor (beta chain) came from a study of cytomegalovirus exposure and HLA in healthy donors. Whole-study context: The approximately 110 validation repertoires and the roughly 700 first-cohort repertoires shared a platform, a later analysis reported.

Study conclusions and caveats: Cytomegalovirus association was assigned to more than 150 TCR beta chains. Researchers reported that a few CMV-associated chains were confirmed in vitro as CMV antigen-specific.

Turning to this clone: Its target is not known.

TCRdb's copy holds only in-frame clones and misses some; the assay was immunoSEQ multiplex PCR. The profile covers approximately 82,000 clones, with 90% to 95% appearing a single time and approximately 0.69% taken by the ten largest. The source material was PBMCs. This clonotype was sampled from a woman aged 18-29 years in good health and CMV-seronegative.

The CDR3 bases are TGTGCCAGCAGCCCCCCCGGGCCCACAGGGAGGGATCAGCCCCAGCATTTT. This translates into CASSPPGPTGRDQPQHF. The gene calls are TRBV21-1 and TRBJ1-5. TRBV21-1 is recorded as a pseudogene. The CDR3 is 17 amino acids.